The present T cell receptor beta chain was sequenced within a study of shared clonotypes between healthy human individuals. Study details: CD8 memory received one plate per donor, CD8 naive two, CD4 memory three and CD4 naive three. Study results and caveats: Sharing across four donors was highest in naive CD4 (approximately 5%) and lowest in memory CD8 (approximately 0.4%). Sharing of clonotypes among donors was expected to vary with sequencing depth.

Comment on this clone: Its antigen remains unidentified.

Germline trimming cut 4 bases from V and 10 bases from J; bases unmatched to any gene: 10. Germline V gives CDR1 MDHEN, CDR2 SYDVKM. The CDR3 runs to 14 residues. Using 200 ng DNA, 30,000 to 35,000 T cell genomes, the sorted-subset replicate PCRs were run. Libraries were prepared by immunoSEQ multiplex PCR; TCRdb keeps only in-frame clonotypes and omits some of them. The repertoire holds about 1 million clones, with about three quarters as singletons. The sequence came from a man younger than 30 in good health. Sequenced material: memory CD4+ T cells sorted from blood. Noted subset: CD45RA-negative fraction. The chain uses TRBV28 and TRBJ2-7, with 10 bases aligning to TRBD1. The CDR3 loop is CASSSPQGQGPQYF. The CDR3, as DNA: TGTGCCAGCAGTTCGCCTCAGGGACAGGGGCCTCAGTACTTC.